This T cell receptor (beta chain) was observed in a study of blood T cells in healthy people across ages. This clonotype showed up just once. Together with a sample-barcoded 5' primer, a J-beta primer mix was included in a second PCR lasting about 7 to 12 cycles. TCRdb re-called the 5' RACE reads through MiXCR, storing one row per CDR3 protein. The data hold 1.2 million to 1.5 million distinct CDR3 sequences, with 45% to 70% observed a single time. Donors were healthy Caucasian individuals from Russia aged roughly 6 to 95. The sequenced sample consisted of blood. The clonotype was recovered from a man between 18 and 29 years old in good health.

The CDR3 sequence: CASNGQGSSPLHF. The CDR3 DNA follows: TGCGCCAGTAATGGACAGGGGTCTTCACCCCTCCACTTT. V usage is TRBV10-1 and J usage is TRBJ1-6; TRBD1 matches at 9 bases. The CDR3 has 13 amino acids. Looked up from germline, CDR1 is WNHNN and CDR2 is SYGVQD (reference sequence). Trimming at V came to 9 bases and at J to 9 bases, leaving 6 bases not matched to a gene.